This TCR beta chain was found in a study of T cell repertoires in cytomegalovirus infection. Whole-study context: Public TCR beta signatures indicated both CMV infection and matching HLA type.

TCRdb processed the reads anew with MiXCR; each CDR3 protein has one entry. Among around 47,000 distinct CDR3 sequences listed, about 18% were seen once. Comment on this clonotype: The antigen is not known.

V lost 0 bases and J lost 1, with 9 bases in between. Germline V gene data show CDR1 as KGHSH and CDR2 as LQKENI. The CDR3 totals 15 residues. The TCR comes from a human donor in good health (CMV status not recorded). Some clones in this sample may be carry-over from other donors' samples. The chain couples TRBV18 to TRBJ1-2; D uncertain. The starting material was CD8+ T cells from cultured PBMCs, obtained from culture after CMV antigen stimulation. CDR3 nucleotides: TGTGCCAGCTCACCACCGGAGGATTTTAACTATGGCTACACCTTC. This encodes CASSPPEDFNYGYTF.